This T cell receptor (beta chain) appears in the sequencing data of a study of cytomegalovirus exposure and HLA in healthy donors. PCR employed 60 Vbeta and 13 Jbeta primers. Measured with immunoSEQ multiplex PCR; TCRdb has only the in-frame clones, and not every one. This sample has fewer than 110,000 clones, with under 85% found just once. This clone has just a few counts. In the same sample, other DNA sequences code for this CDR3. Sequencing was performed on PBMCs. This TCR derives from a man between 40 and 49 years old in good health and CMV-seronegative.

This CDR3 reads CAISAGAGNTIYF. CDR3 DNA sequence: TGTGCCATCAGTGCCGGGGCTGGAAACACCATATATTTT. The chain recombines TRBV10-3 with TRBJ1-3, with no clear D. The CDR3 runs 13 residues. The germline gives CDR1 ENHRY, CDR2 SYGVKD. Trimming pared 4 bases from V and 2 bases from J, leaving 6 bases between.